This passage covers 23 T cell receptor beta chains from one sample sequenced in a study of T cell repertoires in cytomegalovirus infection. TCRdb reanalysed the reads using MiXCR and keeps one entry per CDR3 protein. This sample has about 310,000 distinct CDR3 sequences, with around a quarter found just once. These TCRs are of unknown antigen specificity. The specimen comprised cultured PBMCs, sampled from culture after CMV antigen stimulation. These TCRs come from a human donor in good health (CMV status not recorded). Some clones in this sample may be carry-over from other donors' samples.

This clonotype was seen more than once but under ten times. The chain combines TRBV20-1 with TRBJ2-5; the match to TRBD2 covers 11 bases. Germline-derived CDR1 and CDR2 are DFQATT and SNEGSKA (reference sequence). Trimming removed 5 bases from V and 5 bases from J; junction bases left unmatched: 7. The CDR3 sequence is 14 residues long. CDR3 in DNA: TGCAGTGCTGAACTAGCGGGAGAAACGGAGACCCAGTACTTC. This codes for CSAELAGETETQYF.

This sequence joins TRBV7-9 and TRBJ2-5; possibly TRBD1 for D (6 bases). This CDR3 spans 14 amino acids. With 5 bases removed from V and 1 base from J, the gap between germline ends came to 11 bases. Germline values: CDR1 SEHNR, CDR2 FQNEAQ (reference sequence). CDR3: CASSQDSFQETQYF. CDR3 nucleotide sequence: TGTGCCAGCAGCCAGGACAGTTTCCAAGAGACCCAGTACTTC.

The V call is TRBV18, the J call TRBJ2-6; 7 bases fit TRBD1. The length of the CDR3 is 16 residues. V shed 3 bases and J 2 bases; nucleotides not matched to a gene: 4. The germline V gene encodes CDR1 KGHSH and CDR2 LQKENI. CDR3 coding DNA: TGTGCCAGCTCACCGCCGGGACAGCCTGGGGCCAACGTCCTGACTTTC. As protein: CASSPPGQPGANVLTF.

The table lists this clonotype with many counts. The chain carries TRBV7-2 and TRBJ1-2; 8 nucleotides line up with TRBD1. The V gene end was trimmed by 2 bases and the J gene end by 6 bases; junction bases not matched to a gene: 14. CDR1 is SGHTA, CDR2 FQGNSA, per germline. CDR3 length equals 17 residues. The CDR3 reads CASSLNPLTGEEDGYTF. CDR3 DNA: TGTGCCAGCAGCTTAAATCCTTTGACAGGGGAGGAGGATGGCTACACCTTC.

The V and J genes are TRBV12-3 or TRBV12-4 and TRBJ2-1; 7 bases map to TRBD2. Trimming removed 6 bases from V and 12 bases from J; junction bases left unmatched: 8. This CDR3 comprises 12 residues. This chain's CDR3 is CASRFSGSSQFF. The CDR3 coding sequence is TGTGCCAGCAGATTTAGCGGGTCCTCGCAGTTCTTC.

This clonotype showed up just a few times. The rearrangement links TRBV6-2 or TRBV6-3 to TRBJ2-7; 9 positions match TRBD1. In germline, CDR1 is MNHEY, CDR2 SVGEGT. CDR3 length equals 14 residues. Trimming took 6 bases from V and 2 from J; bases not matched to a gene: 5. CDR3 nucleotides: TGTGCCAGCAGCGAGACAGGGGGTCCCTACGAGCAGTACTTC. Translating it yields CASSETGGPYEQYF.

This clonotype was counted a few times. This chain joins TRBV7-6 and TRBJ2-7, with no clear D. The germline CDR1 and CDR2 sequences are SGHVS and FNYEAQ. The CDR3 runs 13 residues. With 0 bases removed from V and 4 bases from J, the gap between germline ends came to 7 bases. In DNA form, the CDR3 reads TGTGCCAGCAGCTTAGCTGATGGGTACGAGCAGTACGTC. Its protein is CASSLADGYEQYV.

This clonotype came up many times. The chain recombines TRBV7-2 with TRBJ1-2; D gene ambiguous. Trimming left V 6 bases short and J 8 bases short, with 16 bases between. The CDR3 length is 13 residues. Germline V CDR1 and CDR2: SGHTA, FQGNSA. CDR3 DNA: TGTGCCAGCAGTCCCGGGCAGTCTCGGGGCTACACCTTC. As protein: CASSPGQSRGYTF.

The chain uses TRBV2 and TRBJ2-7, with 8 bases aligning to TRBD2. Germline V CDR1 and CDR2: SNHLY, FYNNEI. The CDR3 consists of 13 residues. V was clipped by 4 bases and J by 4 bases; unmatched bases: 3. The DNA of the CDR3 is TGTGCCAGCAGTGTGAGCGGGAGTTACGAGCAGTACTTC. Translation: CASSVSGSYEQYF.

The V and J genes are TRBV7-2 and TRBJ2-1; a possible D gene is TRBD2 (6 bases). CDR1 is SGHTA, CDR2 FQGNSA, per germline. There are 15 residues in the CDR3. V was trimmed by 5 bases and J by 7 bases, leaving 18 bases between them. The CDR3 protein is CASSPPGVGRNEQFF. In nucleotides, the CDR3 is TGTGCCAGCAGCCCCCCCGGGGTGGGGAGGAATGAGCAGTTCTTC.

The table lists this clonotype with a few counts. V usage is TRBV6-5 and J usage is TRBJ1-2, with D uncertain. Deletions cut 2 bases from V and 3 bases from J, with 4 bases between. The CDR3 length is 12 residues. Germline CDR1 is MNHEY and CDR2 is SVGAGI. As DNA, the CDR3 is TGTGCCAGCAGTTACATCCACTATGGCTACACCTTC. Its protein is CASSYIHYGYTF.

V and J are TRBV30 and TRBJ2-2; 8 nucleotides align to TRBD2. Germline CDR1 is GTSNPN and CDR2 is SVGIG (reference sequence). The CDR3 loop spans 14 amino acids. V lost 4 bases to trimming and J lost 5 bases; unmatched junction nucleotides: 6. The chain's CDR3 is CAWKREGLTGELFF. The CDR3 DNA reads as TGTGCCTGGAAACGGGAGGGCCTTACCGGGGAGCTGTTTTTT.

The chain uses TRBV12-3 or TRBV12-4 and TRBJ2-7, with D possibly being TRBD2 (6 bases). The V end was cut by 6 bases, the J end by 5 bases, with 14 bases between. The CDR3 consists of 13 residues. CDR3 sequence (DNA): TGTGCCAGCAGCCTCCGAACGGGAGACGAGCAGTACTTC. This codes for CASSLRTGDEQYF.

The rearrangement links TRBV7-2 to TRBJ2-7, with TRBD1 matching over 8 bases. The germline CDR1 and CDR2 sequences are SGHTA and FQGNSA. Trimming took 3 bases from V and 2 from J; bases not matched to a gene: 6. The CDR3 consists of 15 residues. The CDR3 nucleotides are TGTGCCAGCAGCTTTGGGACAGGAAGAACCTACGAGCAGTACTTC. Its protein product is CASSFGTGRTYEQYF.

This clonotype was found many times. The chain combines TRBV7-2 with TRBJ2-1, with D maybe TRBD2 (6 bases). Germline V gene sequence: CDR1 SGHTA, CDR2 FQGNSA. This CDR3 region has 12 residues. V gave up 5 bases and J gave up 9 bases, with 11 bases separating them. For the CDR3, the DNA is TGTGCCAGCAGCCCCGTCGGGGGTGAGCAGTTCTTC. Amino acid sequence: CASSPVGGEQFF.

The chain carries TRBV20-1 and TRBJ1-6; no clear D gene. Germline V gene data show CDR1 as DFQATT and CDR2 as SNEGSKA (reference sequence). The V and J ends lost 2 bases and 7 bases respectively, with 12 bases between them. The CDR3 consists of 14 residues. CDR3 protein: CSARIHGGNSPLHF. The CDR3 region has the DNA TGCAGTGCTAGAATCCATGGCGGGAATTCACCCCTCCACTTT.

This CDR3 is CASSPIVGGGWTEAFF. CDR3 nucleotides: TGTGCCAGTAGTCCAATTGTTGGGGGCGGTTGGACTGAAGCTTTCTTT. The chain employs TRBV19 and TRBJ1-1; possibly TRBD1 for D (6 bases). CDR1 and CDR2 from the germline V gene are LNHDA and SQIVND (reference sequence). V dropped 5 bases and J dropped 5 bases, with 21 bases sitting between them. The CDR3 is made up of 16 amino acids.

This clonotype was seen a handful of times. The chain recombines TRBV7-9 with TRBJ2-1; 13 nucleotides agree with TRBD2. Germline values: CDR1 SEHNR, CDR2 FQNEAQ (reference sequence). The V segment lost 5 bases and the J segment 7 bases; nucleotides outside the gene matches: 14. The CDR3 covers 18 residues. The CDR3 DNA sequence: TGTGCCAGCAGCCTCAGGCGGACTAGCGGGAGTGATGGTAATGAGCAGTTCTTC. This gives the protein CASSLRRTSGSDGNEQFF. The full variable domain, with the rest looked up from reference TRBV7-9 and TRBJ2-1, is DTGVSQNPRHKITKRGQNVTFRCDPISEHNRLYWYRQTLGQGPEFLTYFQNEAQLEKSRLLSDRFSAERPKGSFSTLEIQRTEQGDSAMYLCASSLRRTSGSDGNEQFFGPGTRLTVL.

V gene TRBV5-4 combines with J gene TRBJ2-3; 7 nucleotides match TRBD2. Germline lookup yields CDR1 SGHNT and CDR2 YYREEE (reference sequence). V shed 9 bases and J 2 bases; nucleotides not matched to a gene: 6. There are 13 residues in the CDR3. CDR3 in amino acids: CATERGSTDTQYF. CDR3 in DNA: TGTGCCACCGAGCGGGGATCCACAGATACGCAGTATTTT.

The rearrangement joins TRBV20-1 to TRBJ2-2, with D possibly being TRBD1 or TRBD2 (5 bases each). Trimming removed 5 bases at V and 6 bases at J, with 16 bases between. The CDR3 is 14 residues long. Germline V gene data show CDR1 as DFQATT and CDR2 as SNEGSKA (reference sequence). The CDR3 protein is CSAEDGALAGELFF. The CDR3 coding sequence is TGCAGTGCTGAAGACGGGGCCCTCGCCGGGGAGCTGTTTTTT.

The gene calls are TRBV19 and TRBJ2-2, with TRBD2 identical over 9 bases. Trimming removed 2 bases from V and 0 bases from J; junction bases left unmatched: 7. This CDR3 spans 18 amino acids. Germline values: CDR1 LNHDA, CDR2 SQIVND (reference sequence). CDR3 loop: CASSIRAGGLSNTGELFF. In nucleotides, the CDR3 is TGTGCCAGTAGTATACGAGCGGGAGGCCTCTCGAACACCGGGGAGCTGTTTTTT.

This clonotype appeared a few times. The V and J genes are TRBV19 and TRBJ1-2; D unclear. Looked up from germline, CDR1 is LNHDA and CDR2 is SQIVND (reference sequence). This CDR3 region has 14 residues. V was shortened by 4 bases and J by 4 bases, with 13 bases between the two germline ends. For the CDR3, the DNA is TGTGCCAGTAGTACCCCCCCGGGTAGCTATGGCTACACCTTC. Residues: CASSTPPGSYGYTF.

This chain links TRBV7-2 with TRBJ1-4; D not resolved. With 0 bases removed from V and 10 bases from J, the gap between germline ends came to 15 bases. In germline, CDR1 is SGHTA, CDR2 FQGNSA. The CDR3 contains 15 residues. Here the CDR3 reads CASSLAGAEDGKLFF. The CDR3 DNA reads TGTGCCAGCAGCTTAGCTGGCGCCGAGGATGGAAAACTGTTTTTT.